The 12 T cell receptor beta chains presented below share a single source sample, sequenced in a study of blood T cell repertoires in COVID-19. Profiling relied on immunoSEQ multiplex PCR, and the TCRdb table lists in-frame clones only, not all of them. The data contain under 350,000 clones, 86% of them singletons. Sequenced input: PBMCs or T cells enriched from blood (not recorded which). The receptor set was obtained from a woman between 40 and 50 years old with acute COVID-19.

J is TRBJ2-2 and V is TRBV7-3; weak D call: TRBD1 (6 bases). Trimming removed 5 bases at V and 6 bases at J, with 16 bases between. The CDR3 runs to 15 residues. CDR1 is SGHTA and CDR2 is FQGTGA in the germline V gene. CDR3 loop: CASSPHWNRAGELFF. For the CDR3, the DNA is TGTGCCAGCAGCCCCCACTGGAACAGGGCCGGGGAGCTGTTTTTT.

J is TRBJ1-1 and V is TRBV5-1; D not resolved. The V end was cut by 7 bases, the J end by 2 bases, with 15 bases between. The CDR3 totals 14 residues. Per the germline V gene, CDR1 is SGHRS and CDR2 is YFSETQ. As DNA, the CDR3 is TGCGCCAGCCGCTCGTTAATCGTTAACACTGAAGCTTTCTTT. Translated, it gives CASRSLIVNTEAFF.

Regarding this clone: The junction shows a germline mismatch at one end, possibly a read error. This chain joins TRBV12-3 or TRBV12-4 and TRBJ2-5; TRBD2 might be the D (6 bases). The CDR3 length is 11 residues. The CDR3 coding sequence is TGTGCCAGCAGTTTACGGGAGTTGACCGACTTC. This codes for CASSLRELTDF.

The CDR3 DNA reads TGTGCCACCAGCAGGTGGACAGCCTCAACTAATGAAAAACTGTTTTTT. Amino acid sequence: CATSRWTASTNEKLFF. The gene calls are TRBV15 and TRBJ1-4, with D possibly matching TRBD1 (6 bases). Between the trimmed V and J ends, which lost 3 bases and 0 bases, there was a span of 11 bases. CDR1 and CDR2 from the germline V gene are LNHNV and YYDKDF (reference sequence). The CDR3 extends over 16 amino acids.

The rearrangement uses TRBV18 and TRBJ2-1; D is perhaps TRBD1 (6 bases). Trimming shortened V by 4 bases and J by 2 bases, and 12 bases separated the two germline ends. The CDR3 has 15 amino acids. Germline V gene lookup returns CDR1 KGHSH and CDR2 LQKENI. The DNA of the CDR3 is TGTGCCAGCTCACTTGACAGGAGCGCCTACAATGAGCAGTTCTTC. Translation: CASSLDRSAYNEQFF.

The rearrangement uses TRBV19 and TRBJ2-1; 7 bases are shared with TRBD1. There are 15 residues in the CDR3. Germline-derived CDR1 and CDR2 are LNHDA and SQIVND (reference sequence). With V trimmed by 6 bases and J by 1 base, 6 bases remained unmatched. CDR3 nucleotides: TGTGCCAGTAGAGCCACGGGACAGTCCTACAATGAGCAGTTCTTC. Translation gives CASRATGQSYNEQFF.

The V call is TRBV18, the J call TRBJ1-1, with TRBD1 as a possible D gene (5 bases). Germline V gene sequence: CDR1 KGHSH, CDR2 LQKENI. The CDR3 has 13 amino acids. V shed 5 bases and J shed 1 base, with 8 bases lying between them. The CDR3 loop reads CASSSGQNTEAFF. CDR3 in DNA: TGTGCCAGCTCATCCGGACAGAACACTGAAGCTTTCTTT.

The chain has TRBV21-1 and TRBJ1-2; the table's D call, TRBD1, was not checked against the DNA. TRBV21-1 is termed a pseudogene. The CDR3 runs to 18 residues. The CDR3 region is CASSKEFLEGQGVDGYTF. The CDR3 DNA reads TGTGCCAGCAGCAAAGAGTTCTTAGAAGGACAGGGGGTGGATGGCTACACCTTC.

The rearrangement joins TRBV28 to TRBJ2-2; TRBD1 is a possible D gene (5 bases). CDR3 length: 14 residues. Trimming took 10 bases from V and 5 from J, leaving 17 bases between them. Germline CDR1 and CDR2: MDHEN and SYDVKM. CDR3 loop: CAINQQGLTGELFF. The CDR3 bases are TGTGCCATCAACCAGCAGGGTCTAACCGGGGAGCTGTTTTTT.

The chain carries TRBV9 and TRBJ2-1; 7 nucleotides align to TRBD1. The CDR3 spans 15 residues. Germline V gene data show CDR1 as SGDLS and CDR2 as YYNGEE. V lost 0 bases to trimming and J lost 7 bases; unmatched junction nucleotides: 7. The CDR3 sequence: CASSVVPGGRNEQFF. CDR3 nucleotide sequence: TGTGCCAGCAGCGTAGTTCCAGGGGGACGTAATGAGCAGTTCTTC. Variable domain in full (rest from reference TRBV9 and TRBJ2-1): DSGVTQTPKHLITATGQRVTLRCSPRSGDLSVYWYQQSLDQGLQFLIQYYNGEERAKGNILERFSAQQFPDLHSELNLSSLELGDSALYFCASSVVPGGRNEQFFGPGTRLTVL.

The J gene is TRBJ1-4, the V gene TRBV2, with TRBD1 identical over 11 bases. The junction had 7 bases not matched to a gene; V was cut back by 5 bases and J by 2 bases. Germline V lookup: CDR1 SNHLY, CDR2 FYNNEI. The CDR3 sequence is 17 residues long. CDR3 nucleotides: TGTGCCAGCAGTTTACACGGACAGGGGGCGACTAATGAAAAACTGTTTTTT. Translation gives CASSLHGQGATNEKLFF.

The chain couples TRBV19 to TRBJ2-1, with D perhaps matching TRBD2 (5 bases). Germline assignment: CDR1 LNHDA and CDR2 SQIVND (reference sequence). V was trimmed by 4 bases and J by 0 bases, leaving 13 bases between them. This CDR3 contains 16 residues. CDR3 residues: CASSTRGKSSYNEQFF. The CDR3 DNA reads TGTGCCAGTAGTACTAGAGGGAAAAGCTCCTACAATGAGCAGTTCTTC. Variable domain in full (rest from reference TRBV19 and TRBJ2-1): DGGITQSPKYLFRKEGQNVTLSCEQNLNHDAMYWYRQDPGQGLRLIYYSQIVNDFQKGDIAEGYSVSREKKESFPLTVTSAQKNPTAFYLCASSTRGKSSYNEQFFGPGTRLTVL.